This TCR beta chain was observed in a study of blood T cell repertoires in COVID-19. The overall study: From the United States, Italy and Spain came samples of acute and convalescent COVID-19. T cells, B-cell-depleted T cells, or PBMCs supplied cDNA or gDNA.

Trimming cost V 2 bases and J 6 bases; bases outside gene matches: 7. This CDR3 comprises 15 residues. Germline CDR1 and CDR2: SGHVS and FNYEAQ. In the original analysis: The assay estimated nucleated cells by amplifying reference gene primers. Method: immunoSEQ multiplex PCR; TCRdb's copy keeps in-frame clones and lacks some. Clonal size and the V and J genes are those of that table, whereas D and trimming came from the DNA. In the table there are approximately 52,000 clones, approximately 90% of which are singletons. Sequencing was performed on peripheral blood. The clonotype originates from a man aged 50 to 59 with acute or convalescent COVID-19. The genes are TRBV7-6 and TRBJ2-3, with TRBD1 matching 8 bases. CDR3 protein: CASSLFADRVDTQYF. The DNA of the CDR3 is TGTGCCAGCAGCTTATTCGCGGACAGGGTGGATACGCAGTATTTT.